Sequencing of this T cell receptor beta chain was carried out in a study of blood T cell repertoires in COVID-19. Study-wide background: Samples representing acute and convalescent COVID-19 were sourced from the United States, Italy and Spain. PBMCs, B-cell-depleted T cells, or T cells were the source of the cDNA or gDNA that made up the material.

CDR1 is MDHEN and CDR2 is SYDVKM in the germline V gene. V was trimmed by 5 bases and J by 0 bases, leaving 14 bases between them. The CDR3 runs 16 residues. The repertoire was sequenced with immunoSEQ multiplex PCR; TCRdb's copy has only in-frame clones and lacks some. This table holds hundreds of thousands of clones, 88% found once. The sequencing sample was made of peripheral blood. The clonotype originates from a woman in her 70s with COVID-19, enrolled during active disease. This chain uses TRBV28 with TRBJ1-5; no clear D gene. CDR3 sequence (DNA): TGTGCCAGCAGTCCCCCAAGAGATTATAGCAATCAGCCCCAGCATTTT. Translated: CASSPPRDYSNQPQHF. Together with reference TRBV28 and TRBJ1-5, the CDR3 gives the full variable domain: DVKVTQSSRYLVKRTGEKVFLECVQDMDHENMFWYRQDPGLGLRLIYFSYDVKMKEKGDIPEGYSVSREKKERFSLILESASTNQTSMYLCASSPPRDYSNQPQHFGDGTRLSIL.